Listed below are T cell receptor beta chains from one sample, sequenced in a study of pediatric ulcerative colitis. Using immunoSEQ multiplex PCR, the repertoire was profiled, and TCRdb retains in-frame clones only, with some absent. The sample holds 65,000 or so clones; about 90% are singletons and the top ten take approximately 3.7%. The material sequenced was blood. These receptors were collected from a boy under 18 with severe ulcerative colitis. The CDR3 runs from the conserved cysteine through the conserved F or W. Each record gives: V gene, D gene, clone size, J gene, CDR3 protein, CDR3 DNA. A D gene is named only where the DNA matches it firmly. Expanded clones get a size class; other rows say once, few or many, or leave the size out.

v_gene: TRBV9
d_gene: .
abundance: .
j_gene: TRBJ1-2
CDR3aa: CASSVGQTSYGYTF
CDR3nt: TGTGCCAGCAGCGTCGGGCAGACAAGCTATGGCTACACCTTC

v_gene: TRBV6-6
d_gene: TRBD2
abundance: .
j_gene: TRBJ2-1
CDR3aa: CASSYPGLADNEQFF
CDR3nt: TGTGCCAGCAGTTACCCGGGACTAGCGGACAATGAGCAGTTCTTC

v_gene: TRBV19
d_gene: .
abundance: few
j_gene: TRBJ1-1
CDR3aa: CASSLTGKGNTEAFF
CDR3nt: TGTGCCAGTAGCCTAACAGGAAAAGGTAACACTGAAGCTTTCTTT

v_gene: TRBV15
d_gene: TRBD2
abundance: .
j_gene: TRBJ2-7
CDR3aa: CATSRYRKSGSSRDEQYF
CDR3nt: TGTGCCACCAGCAGGTACCGTAAAAGCGGGAGTAGCAGGGACGAGCAGTACTTC

v_gene: TRBV18
d_gene: TRBD1
abundance: .
j_gene: TRBJ2-5
CDR3aa: CASSPRRGQGETQYF
CDR3nt: TGTGCCAGCTCACCGCGAAGGGGGCAGGGGGAGACCCAGTACTTC

v_gene: TRBV6-1
d_gene: .
abundance: .
j_gene: TRBJ2-1
CDR3aa: CASSAPGTSDNEQFF
CDR3nt: TGTGCCAGCAGTGCCCCCGGGACTTCCGACAATGAGCAGTTCTTC

v_gene: TRBV7-3
d_gene: TRBD2
abundance: .
j_gene: TRBJ2-1
CDR3aa: CASSFSGTSGTVQFF
CDR3nt: TGTGCCAGCAGCTTTTCCGGGACTAGCGGAACCGTGCAGTTCTTC

v_gene: TRBV5-4
d_gene: TRBD1
abundance: .
j_gene: TRBJ1-4
CDR3aa: CASSQQQGAREKLFF
CDR3nt: TGTGCCAGCAGCCAGCAACAGGGGGCGCGTGAAAAACTGTTTTTT

v_gene: TRBV6-4
d_gene: .
abundance: few
j_gene: TRBJ1-1
CDR3aa: CASSDSDNTEAFF
CDR3nt: TGTGCCAGCAGTGACTCGGACAACACTGAAGCTTTCTTT

v_gene: TRBV7-8
d_gene: .
abundance: .
j_gene: TRBJ2-3
CDR3aa: CASSLVWGTDTQYF
CDR3nt: TGTGCCAGCAGCTTAGTATGGGGCACAGATACGCAGTATTTT

v_gene: TRBV4-3
d_gene: .
abundance: .
j_gene: TRBJ2-1
CDR3aa: CASSQGSFFDEQFF
CDR3nt: TGCGCCAGCAGCCAAGGATCTTTCTTCGATGAGCAGTTCTTC

v_gene: TRBV5-4
d_gene: .
abundance: .
j_gene: TRBJ1-1
CDR3aa: CASSLGPAGNTEAFF
CDR3nt: TGTGCCAGCAGCTTAGGGCCAGCCGGGAACACTGAAGCTTTCTTT

v_gene: TRBV6-1
d_gene: TRBD2
abundance: .
j_gene: TRBJ2-1
CDR3aa: CASSAVGTSGIIYNEQFF
CDR3nt: TGTGCCAGCAGTGCCGTCGGGACTAGCGGGATAATCTACAATGAGCAGTTCTTC

v_gene: TRBV19
d_gene: .
abundance: .
j_gene: TRBJ1-5
CDR3aa: CASRDLDSNQPQHF
CDR3nt: TGTGCCAGTCGGGACCTCGATTCCAATCAGCCCCAGCATTTT

v_gene: TRBV6-6
d_gene: .
abundance: .
j_gene: TRBJ2-5
CDR3aa: CASSLTNLEETQYF
CDR3nt: TGTGCCAGCAGCTTGACAAATTTGGAAGAGACCCAGTACTTC

v_gene: TRBV13
d_gene: .
abundance: .
j_gene: TRBJ1-2
CDR3aa: CATRWESPPYGYTF
CDR3nt: TGTGCCACCCGTTGGGAGTCCCCCCCCTATGGCTACACCTTC

v_gene: TRBV19
d_gene: .
abundance: .
j_gene: TRBJ1-1
CDR3aa: CASSIRMRGVNTEAFF
CDR3nt: TGTGCCAGTAGTATACGTATGAGGGGAGTGAACACTGAAGCTTTCTTT

v_gene: TRBV19
d_gene: .
abundance: few
j_gene: TRBJ1-5
CDR3aa: CASNGVSQLQHF
CDR3nt: TGTGCCAGTAACGGGGTAAGTCAGCTCCAGCATTTT

v_gene: TRBV11-2
d_gene: .
abundance: .
j_gene: TRBJ1-1
CDR3aa: CASSWDPGGTEAFF
CDR3nt: TGTGCCAGCAGTTGGGACCCGGGAGGGACTGAAGCTTTCTTT

v_gene: TRBV11-2
d_gene: TRBD2
abundance: .
j_gene: TRBJ2-3
CDR3aa: CASRQAGGTDTQYF
CDR3nt: TGTGCCAGCAGACAAGCGGGAGGCACAGATACGCAGTATTTT

v_gene: TRBV4-1
d_gene: .
abundance: .
j_gene: TRBJ2-1
CDR3aa: CASSQATGKNEQFF
CDR3nt: TGCGCCAGCAGCCAAGCTACAGGGAAGAATGAGCAGTTCTTC

v_gene: TRBV5-4
d_gene: TRBD2
abundance: .
j_gene: TRBJ2-1
CDR3aa: CASSDRLAGGVEQFF
CDR3nt: TGTGCCAGCAGCGACCGACTAGCGGGAGGGGTTGAGCAGTTCTTC

v_gene: TRBV7-9
d_gene: TRBD1
abundance: .
j_gene: TRBJ1-5
CDR3aa: CASRTGQNNQPQHF
CDR3nt: TGTGCCAGCAGAACGGGACAGAACAATCAGCCCCAGCATTTT

v_gene: TRBV9
d_gene: TRBD2
abundance: once
j_gene: TRBJ2-1
CDR3aa: CASSSTSGDSYNEQFF
CDR3nt: TGTGCCAGCAGCTCCACTAGCGGGGACTCCTACAATGAGCAGTTCTTC